The subject of this entry is one T cell receptor beta chain. Its target is unknown. One entry per CDR3 protein, called by TCRdb with MiXCR from the reads. The sample lists under 250,000 distinct CDR3 sequences, 6% to 8% occurring once. The data originate from a study of T cell repertoires in cytomegalovirus infection. Study in general: Public TCR beta signatures indicated both CMV infection and matching HLA type. Study findings and constraints: CMV-specific HLA-C-restricted TCR beta clonotypes dominated the ex vivo response. Individuals carrying CMV plus the relevant HLA were identified by cumulative frequency of public TCR beta families.

There are 13 residues in the CDR3. Germline assignment: CDR1 SNHLY and CDR2 FYNNEI. The J gene is TRBJ2-3, the V gene TRBV2; a possible D gene is TRBD2 (7 bases). The clonotype originates from a human donor in good health (CMV status not recorded). Some clones in this sample may be carry-over from other donors' samples. Sequenced: PBMCs. CDR3: CAEGGGTVNTQYF. CDR3 bases: TGTGCAGAGGGGGGGGGGACGGTAAATACGCAGTATTTT.